A single sample is the source of the 19 T cell receptor beta chains below, sequenced in a study of radiation and T cells in renal cell carcinoma. Only in-frame clones appear in the TCRdb table, and some are missing; sequencing was by immunoSEQ multiplex PCR. Found here are some 150,000 clones, 75% to 90% of them singletons; the top ten hold over 15%. Time point in this sample: blood 4 weeks post-SBRT, at nephrectomy. Sample treatment: 15 Gy SBRT to primary tumor, nephrectomy 4 weeks later. Sequenced here: blood, sampled from a patient whose treatment included radiotherapy and nephrectomy. These TCRs come from a woman aged 50 to 60 with renal cell carcinoma.

V usage is TRBV28 and J usage is TRBJ2-7; tentatively, D is TRBD2 (6 bases). Germline V gene data show CDR1 as MDHEN and CDR2 as SYDVKM. Trimming pared 9 bases from V and 0 bases from J, leaving 9 bases between. This CDR3 is 12 amino acids long. The CDR3 reads CASQGGSYEQYF. In DNA form, the CDR3 reads TGTGCCAGTCAGGGAGGCTCCTACGAGCAGTACTTC.

The V call is TRBV4-3, the J call TRBJ2-1, with TRBD2 as a possible D gene (7 bases). Deletions cut 4 bases from V and 8 bases from J, with 18 bases between. This CDR3 spans 15 amino acids. In germline, CDR1 is LGHNA, CDR2 YSLEER. Here the CDR3 reads CASSLREHGGDEQFF. As DNA, the CDR3 is TGCGCCAGCAGCCTGCGGGAGCATGGGGGCGATGAGCAGTTCTTC.

The chain couples TRBV6-5 to TRBJ2-5; 11 positions agree with TRBD2. Trimming took 7 bases from V and 0 from J; bases not matched to a gene: 1. Germline V lookup: CDR1 MNHEY, CDR2 SVGAGI. The CDR3 sequence is 14 residues long. The CDR3 DNA sequence: TGTGCCAGCACGGGACTAGCGGACCAAGAGACCCAGTACTTC. This encodes CASTGLADQETQYF.

The chain's CDR3 is CASRFGASFTDTQYF. The CDR3 nucleotides read TGCGCCAGCAGATTTGGGGCATCTTTCACAGATACGCAGTATTTT. The chain carries TRBV5-1 and TRBJ2-3, with a tentative D call TRBD1 (5 bases). V was cut by 5 bases and J by 2 bases, with 15 bases left in between. The CDR3 is made up of 15 amino acids. CDR1 and CDR2 (germline): SGHRS, YFSETQ.

The genes are TRBV7-8 and TRBJ2-5, with D perhaps matching TRBD1 (5 bases). The V end was cut by 6 bases, the J end by 4 bases, with 18 bases between. The germline V gene encodes CDR1 SGHVS and CDR2 FQNEAQ. The CDR3 is 15 amino acids. CDR3 protein: CASRPPRAPGETQYF. The CDR3 region has the DNA TGTGCCAGCAGGCCACCCAGGGCGCCCGGAGAGACCCAGTACTTC.

This chain joins TRBV18 and TRBJ1-3; TRBD1 might be the D (6 bases). This CDR3 has 17 residues. Germline V gene lookup returns CDR1 KGHSH and CDR2 LQKENI. Deletions cut 4 bases from V and 1 base from J, with 17 bases between. The CDR3 is CASSLSVSGTSGNTIYF. DNA of the CDR3: TGTGCCAGCTCACTCTCGGTTTCAGGGACATCTGGAAACACCATATATTTT.

This rearrangement joins TRBV5-1 to TRBJ2-7; possibly TRBD2 for D (6 bases). The germline V gene encodes CDR1 SGHRS and CDR2 YFSETQ. V gave up 6 bases and J gave up 2 bases, with 18 bases separating them. The CDR3 length is 15 residues. The CDR3: CASKGSESSAYEQYF. The CDR3, as DNA: TGCGCCAGCAAAGGATCCGAGTCTAGCGCCTACGAGCAGTACTTC.

V usage is TRBV2 and J usage is TRBJ2-1; D uncertain. Germline assignment: CDR1 SNHLY and CDR2 FYNNEI. V was cut by 5 bases and J by 6 bases, with 11 bases left in between. The CDR3 has 13 amino acids. The CDR3 DNA sequence: TGTGCCAGCAGTTATCTGGCCTCCAATGAGCAGTTCTTC. It specifies CASSYLASNEQFF.

This sequence joins TRBV11-3 and TRBJ2-3; the D is unclear. The germline V and J ends were trimmed by 4 bases and 6 bases, with 11 bases remaining between them. Germline lookup yields CDR1 SGHNT and CDR2 YENEEA. This CDR3 contains 13 residues. The chain's CDR3 is CASSSTGPDTQYF. Written as DNA, the CDR3 is TGTGCCAGCAGCTCTACCGGGCCGGATACGCAGTATTTT.

The chain carries TRBV28 and TRBJ2-7, with 10 positions matching TRBD2. Germline V CDR1 and CDR2: MDHEN, SYDVKM. The CDR3 length is 15 residues. Trimming removed 4 bases from V and 4 bases from J; junction bases left unmatched: 7. The CDR3 DNA reads as TGTGCCAGCAGTTCCCGGAGCGGGGGGGCTTACGAGCAGTACTTC. Translation gives CASSSRSGGAYEQYF.

The rearrangement joins TRBV6-5 to TRBJ2-5; no reliable D call. This CDR3 is built from 12 residues. Trimming removed 0 bases from V and 4 bases from J, with 3 bases in between. Germline V CDR1 and CDR2: MNHEY, SVGAGI. The CDR3 nucleotides are TGTGCCAGCAGTTACTCCGGAGAGACCCAGTACTTC. Translated: CASSYSGETQYF.

This chain connects TRBV15 to TRBJ1-2; 8 nucleotides agree with TRBD1. The trim removed 2 bases at V and 4 bases at J, leaving 9 bases unmatched. In germline, CDR1 is LNHNV, CDR2 YYDKDF (reference sequence). This CDR3 is 16 amino acids long. In DNA form, the CDR3 reads TGTGCCACCAGCAGAACGACGGACAGGGTCCCCTATGGCTACACCTTC. It codes for CATSRTTDRVPYGYTF.

The chain carries TRBV18 and TRBJ2-2; 8 nucleotides align to TRBD1. The trim removed 3 bases at V and 9 bases at J, leaving 15 bases unmatched. The CDR3 has 17 amino acids. In germline, CDR1 is KGHSH, CDR2 LQKENI. CDR3 loop: CASSPPFGQGNLRELFF. CDR3 sequence (DNA): TGTGCCAGCTCACCCCCTTTTGGACAGGGCAACCTCCGGGAGCTGTTTTTT.

This clone was counted between two and nine times. The chain uses TRBV28 and TRBJ2-7; D is unclear. Germline loops: CDR1 MDHEN, CDR2 SYDVKM. This CDR3 has 11 residues. V lost 4 bases, J lost 7 bases, and 8 bases lay in between. The CDR3, as DNA: TGTGCCAGCAGTTCTGAGTTGGAGCAGTACTTC. Protein product: CASSSELEQYF.

The V and J genes are TRBV29-1 and TRBJ1-1; possible D gene TRBD1, 6 bases. The V end was cut by 4 bases, the J end by 12 bases, with 15 bases between. CDR1 and CDR2 from the germline V gene are SQVTM and ANQGSEA. The CDR3 spans 11 residues. CDR3 sequence (DNA): TGCAGCGTTGCACGGGGGGACATTCCTTTCTTT. Translation gives CSVARGDIPFF.

In this sample, this clone turned up a few times. J is TRBJ1-1 and V is TRBV27; the D gene is possibly TRBD1 (6 bases). Germline assignment: CDR1 MNHEY and CDR2 SMNVEV (reference sequence). Deletions cut 5 bases from V and 0 bases from J, with 13 bases between. The CDR3 covers 15 residues. The DNA of the CDR3 is TGTGCCAGCAGTCCGGGGACAAGATTGAACACTGAAGCTTTCTTT. It yields the protein CASSPGTRLNTEAFF.

The V call is TRBV9, the J call TRBJ2-3; D might be TRBD1 (6 bases). Trimming took off 0 bases at V and 6 bases at J, with 14 bases between the two ends. Germline lookup yields CDR1 SGDLS and CDR2 YYNGEE. The CDR3 is 15 amino acids. The CDR3 region has the DNA TGTGCCAGCAGCGTAGTAGGGGGTGTTTGGGATACGCAGTATTTT. Translated: CASSVVGGVWDTQYF.

This chain uses TRBV5-4 with TRBJ2-5; D call uncertain. V dropped 0 bases and J dropped 5 bases, with 14 bases sitting between them. The CDR3 runs to 15 residues. Germline V gives CDR1 SGHNT, CDR2 YYREEE (reference sequence). CDR3 sequence reads: CASSLDVGQAETQYF. CDR3 coding DNA: TGTGCCAGCAGCTTGGATGTGGGCCAGGCGGAGACCCAGTACTTC.

The chain has TRBV28 and TRBJ2-3, with D perhaps matching TRBD2 (5 bases). V was trimmed by 3 bases and J by 4 bases, leaving 17 bases between them. Germline CDR1 MDHEN, CDR2 SYDVKM. The CDR3 contains 16 residues. The DNA of the CDR3 is TGTGCCAGCAGTTTTTCTTTCGGGGAAGCGGCAGATACGCAGTATTTT. Translation: CASSFSFGEAADTQYF.